The T cell receptor beta chain described here comes from a study of T cell repertoires in cytomegalovirus infection. Study-wide background: Recently identified HLA-C-restricted and well-studied HLA-B-restricted CMV epitopes were used. A matching HLA type, together with CMV infection, was signaled by public TCR beta signatures. Study conclusions and caveats: The ex vivo response was dominated by HLA-C-restricted CMV-specific TCR beta clonotypes.

TCRdb used MiXCR to reprocess the reads, holding one entry per CDR3 protein. This table has about 58,000 distinct CDR3 sequences, more than 15% appearing once. Regarding this clonotype: The antigen is undetermined.

Germline-derived CDR1 and CDR2 are SGHTA and FQGNSA. The CDR3 runs to 13 residues. With 5 bases removed from V and 4 bases from J, the gap between germline ends came to 11 bases. The chain links TRBV7-2 to TRBJ1-2, with D possibly matching TRBD1 (6 bases). The sequence derives from a human donor in good health (CMV status not recorded). Some clones in this sample may be carry-over from other donors' samples. This specimen was CD8+ T cells from cultured PBMCs, taken from culture after CMV antigen stimulation. CDR3 residues: CASSKGGVYGYTF. CDR3 in DNA: TGTGCCAGCAGCAAGGGGGGGGTCTATGGCTACACCTTC.